The entry that follows covers one T cell receptor (beta chain) sequence. The germline V gene has CDR1 MNHEY and CDR2 SVGAGI. Trimming at V came to 4 bases and at J to 4 bases, leaving 12 bases not matched to a gene. The CDR3 totals 16 residues. This specimen comes from a study of blood T cell repertoires in COVID-19. For the study at large: T cells, B-cell-depleted T cells, or PBMCs provided the cDNA or gDNA that served as material.

Here immunoSEQ multiplex PCR was the method, and the copy in TCRdb shows in-frame clones only, minus some. The table includes fewer than 450,000 clones, about 90% detected once. This TCR was sampled from a woman aged 18-30 years who had recovered from COVID-19. Sequencing was done on a sample of peripheral blood. V gene TRBV6-5 combines with J gene TRBJ1-2, with TRBD1 identical over 7 bases. DNA for the CDR3: TGTGCCAGCAGTTCCAACCCCGGACAGGAAATCTATGGCTACACCTTC. Its protein is CASSSNPGQEIYGYTF.